This TCR beta chain comes out of a study of shared clonotypes between healthy human individuals. About the study: Plates per donor: three CD4 naive, three CD4 memory, two CD8 naive, one CD8 memory. Overall study results and limits: Sampling included only blood; tissue repertoires likely differ. Though the depth was large, rarefaction showed that sorted-subset sequencing was incomplete.

Generated by immunoSEQ multiplex PCR, the TCRdb table keeps only in-frame clones and is missing some. The repertoire holds under 600,000 clones, with roughly 95% as singletons. Every contributor of samples was a Caucasian grown-up residing in Nashville, Tennessee. The CDR3 covers 15 residues. The germline gives CDR1 MDHEN, CDR2 SYDVKM. V was clipped by 7 bases and J by 6 bases, with 21 bases between them. With regard to this clone: Its target is unknown.

The V gene is TRBV28, the J gene TRBJ1-2; D remains unclear. The clonotype originates from a woman between 25 and 40 years old in good health. The sequenced sample was naive CD4+ T cells sorted from blood. Subset denoted: CD45RA+ positively selected. DNA for the CDR3: TGTGCCAGCACTAGAATGGGGATTGGACGACATGGCTACACCTTC. Protein sequence: CASTRMGIGRHGYTF.